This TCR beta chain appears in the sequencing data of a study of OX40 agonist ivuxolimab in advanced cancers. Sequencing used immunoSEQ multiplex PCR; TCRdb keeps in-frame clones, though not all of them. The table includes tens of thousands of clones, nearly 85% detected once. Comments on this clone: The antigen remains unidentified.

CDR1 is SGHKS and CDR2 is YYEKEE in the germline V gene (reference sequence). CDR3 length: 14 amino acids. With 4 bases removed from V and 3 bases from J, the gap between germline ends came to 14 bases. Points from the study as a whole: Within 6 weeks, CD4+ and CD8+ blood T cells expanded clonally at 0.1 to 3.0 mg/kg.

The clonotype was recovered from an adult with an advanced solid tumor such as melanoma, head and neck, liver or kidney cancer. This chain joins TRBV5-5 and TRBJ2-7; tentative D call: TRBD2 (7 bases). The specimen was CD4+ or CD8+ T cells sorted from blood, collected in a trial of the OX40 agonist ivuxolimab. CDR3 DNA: TGTGCCAGCAGCCGACGGGGGGCCGACTACGAGCAGTACTTC. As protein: CASSRRGADYEQYF.